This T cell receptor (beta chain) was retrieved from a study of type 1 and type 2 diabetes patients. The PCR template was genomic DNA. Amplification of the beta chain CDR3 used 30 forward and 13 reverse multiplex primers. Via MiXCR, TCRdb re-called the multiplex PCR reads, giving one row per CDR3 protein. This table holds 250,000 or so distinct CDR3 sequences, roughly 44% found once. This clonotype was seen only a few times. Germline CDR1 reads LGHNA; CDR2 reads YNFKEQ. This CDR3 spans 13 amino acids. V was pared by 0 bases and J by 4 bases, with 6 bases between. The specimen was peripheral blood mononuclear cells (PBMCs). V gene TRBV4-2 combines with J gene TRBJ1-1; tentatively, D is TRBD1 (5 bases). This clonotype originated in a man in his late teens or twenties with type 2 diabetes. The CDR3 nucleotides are TGTGCCAGCAGCCAAGAGGGGGGCACTGAAGCTTTCTTT. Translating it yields CASSQEGGTEAFF.